The present T cell receptor (beta chain) was sequenced within a study of T cell responses to AZD1222 COVID-19 vaccine. Study-level points and caveats: Clonal diversity was possibly underestimated, and the donors were mostly white British, with more females. Seropositive AZD1222 recipients at baseline numbered only 5 to 7. Distributed over spike, vaccine-associated CD4 TCRs predominated at 160-218 and 743-854. The study reported that nearly half of spike-specific TCRs target unmutated variant regions.

Concerning this clone itself: The antigen is unknown.

The table came from immunoSEQ multiplex PCR; TCRdb's copy has only in-frame clones and leaves some out. The sample records 55,000 to 80,000 clones, around 84% being singletons. Losses at the gene ends were 1 base for V and 0 bases for J; bases not matched to a gene: 4. The germline CDR1 and CDR2 sequences are LGHNA and YNFKEQ. This CDR3 has 16 residues. The rearrangement joins TRBV4-2 to TRBJ2-7; 9 bases match TRBD2. The starting material was peripheral blood, obtained on day 0 of AZD1222 vaccination. The clonotype comes from an adult in good health. In DNA, the CDR3 is TGTGCCAGCAGCCAAGTCAGCGGGAGGAGCTCCTACGAGCAGTACTTC. Translating gives CASSQVSGRSSYEQYF.